Following are 19 T cell receptor beta chains from one sample sequenced in a study of cytomegalovirus exposure and HLA in healthy donors. With 60 Vbeta and 13 Jbeta primers, the PCR was carried out. This table comes from immunoSEQ multiplex PCR, and its TCRdb copy is limited to in-frame clones, with some not included. The sample has more than 200,000 clones; almost 80% are singletons. The sequenced material came from PBMCs. The receptors shown here come from a male donor in good health and CMV-seronegative.

The chain carries TRBV27 and TRBJ2-7, with TRBD2 as a possible D gene (5 bases). CDR1 MNHEY and CDR2 SMNVEV come from the germline V gene (reference sequence). This CDR3 spans 13 amino acids. V was trimmed by 3 bases and J by 6 bases, leaving 12 bases between them. The CDR3 nucleotides read TGTGCCAGCAGTTTCCTTGAGGGTGGCGAGCAGTACTTC. It codes for CASSFLEGGEQYF.

V usage is TRBV7-6 and J usage is TRBJ2-2; the match to TRBD1 covers 9 bases. The V gene's germline CDR1 is SGHVS and CDR2 FNYEAQ. The CDR3 contains 17 residues. The V gene end was trimmed by 5 bases and the J gene end by 3 bases; junction bases not matched to a gene: 10. CDR3 bases: TGTGCCAGCAGCCTGGGGGCGACAGGGGGTTACACCGGGGAGCTGTTTTTT. This translates into CASSLGATGGYTGELFF. Full variable domain (remainder filled in from reference TRBV7-6 and TRBJ2-2): GAGVSQSPRYKVTKRGQDVALRCDPISGHVSLYWYRQALGQGPEFLTYFNYEAQQDKSGLPNDRFSAERPEGSISTLTIQRTEQRDSAMYRCASSLGATGGYTGELFFGEGSRLTVL.

The V call is TRBV5-6, the J call TRBJ2-3; the D is unclear. Trimming stripped 1 base from V and 0 bases from J, with 6 bases between. Germline assignment: CDR1 SGHDT and CDR2 YYEEEE. The CDR3 spans 14 residues. The CDR3 spells CASSLTISTDTQYF. CDR3 nucleotides: TGTGCCAGCAGCTTGACTATCAGCACAGATACGCAGTATTTT. Drawing the rest from reference TRBV5-6 and TRBJ2-3, the complete variable domain is DAGVTQSPTHLIKTRGQQVTLRCSPKSGHDTVSWYQQALGQGPQFIFQYYEEEERQRGNFPDRFSGHQFPNYSSELNVNALLLGDSALYLCASSLTISTDTQYFGPGTRLTVL.

The chain recombines TRBV2 with TRBJ2-2; D is possibly TRBD1 (5 bases). Per the germline V gene, CDR1 is SNHLY and CDR2 is FYNNEI. CDR3 length: 13 residues. Trimming pared 2 bases from V and 7 bases from J, leaving 8 bases between. In DNA form, the CDR3 reads TGTGCCAGCAGTGAAAGGGGAATCGGGGAGCTGTTTTTT. Translation: CASSERGIGELFF.

The chain carries TRBV6-6 and TRBJ2-7; 10 nucleotides line up with TRBD1. V trimming: 2 bases; J trimming: 3 bases; junction bases outside the gene matches: 4. The CDR3 runs 15 residues. Germline V CDR1 and CDR2: MNHNY, SVGAGI (reference sequence). CDR3 residues: CASSYPTGGLYEQYF. CDR3 DNA sequence: TGTGCCAGCAGTTACCCGACAGGGGGCCTCTACGAGCAGTACTTC.

The chain uses TRBV29-1 and TRBJ1-3; 7 bases agree with TRBD1. V shed 3 bases and J 3 bases; nucleotides not matched to a gene: 5. CDR3 length: 14 residues. Germline CDR1 SQVTM, CDR2 ANQGSEA. The CDR3 here is CSVDQGDDGNTIYF. CDR3 nucleotide sequence: TGCAGCGTTGACCAGGGGGATGATGGAAACACCATATATTTT.

The chain links TRBV7-9 to TRBJ1-5; 9 nucleotides align to TRBD1. The CDR3 is 16 residues long. J gave up 5 bases and V 0 bases, and 5 bases lay outside the gene matches. From germline, CDR1 is SEHNR and CDR2 FQNEAQ (reference sequence). CDR3 DNA sequence: TGTGCCAGCAGCTTAGCCTCGGGACAGGGCCATCAGCCCCAGCATTTT. Translation gives CASSLASGQGHQPQHF.

This chain connects TRBV7-3 to TRBJ1-2; D gene ambiguous. Per the germline V gene, CDR1 is SGHTA and CDR2 is FQGTGA. Trimming removed 5 bases at V and 4 bases at J, with 20 bases between. The CDR3 is made up of 16 amino acids. CDR3 DNA sequence: TGTGCCAGCAGCCCCATCGGAGGTAAACGGGGCTATGGCTACACCTTC. Translation gives CASSPIGGKRGYGYTF.

The chain is built from TRBV4-2 and TRBJ1-1, with no clear D. The CDR3 is 15 residues long. CDR1 LGHNA and CDR2 YNFKEQ come from the germline V gene. V lost 0 bases, J lost 4 bases, and 12 bases lay in between. CDR3 nucleotide sequence: TGTGCCAGCAGCCAAGACGTAGGAGGAAGCACTGAAGCTTTCTTT. As protein: CASSQDVGGSTEAFF.

The V gene is TRBV6-5, the J gene TRBJ1-5, with D tentatively TRBD1 (6 bases). CDR1 is MNHEY and CDR2 is SVGAGI in the germline V gene. V was cut by 6 bases and J by 0 bases, with 9 bases left in between. The CDR3 is 14 residues long. CDR3 loop: CASSSGVSNQPQHF. The CDR3 DNA follows: TGTGCCAGCAGCTCAGGGGTTAGCAATCAGCCCCAGCATTTT.

V usage is TRBV9 and J usage is TRBJ2-1; 9 bases are a match to TRBD1. Losses at the gene ends were 3 bases for V and 8 bases for J; bases not matched to a gene: 21. The CDR3 has 19 residues. Germline loops: CDR1 SGDLS, CDR2 YYNGEE. Written as DNA, the CDR3 is TGTGCCAGCAGCGATCCCACCCCGAAGACAGGGGGGAACTTGGATGAGCAGTTCTTC. Amino acids: CASSDPTPKTGGNLDEQFF.

V and J are TRBV4-3 and TRBJ2-6; a possible D gene is TRBD2 (6 bases). Germline CDR1 and CDR2: LGHNA and YSLEER. This CDR3 contains 17 residues. Trimming pared 2 bases from V and 1 base from J, leaving 12 bases between. This chain's CDR3 is CASSQLASVSGANVLTF. The CDR3 region has the DNA TGCGCCAGCAGCCAACTAGCGTCGGTTTCTGGGGCCAACGTCCTGACTTTC.

This sequence joins TRBV5-1 and TRBJ2-3; TRBD2 aligns across 7 bases. The CDR3 consists of 17 residues. The germline CDR1 and CDR2 sequences are SGHRS and YFSETQ. V gave up 0 bases and J gave up 0 bases; unmatched junction bases: 7. The CDR3: CASSLALGTTSTDTQYF. The CDR3, as DNA: TGCGCCAGCAGCTTGGCCCTCGGGACTACAAGCACAGATACGCAGTATTTT.

The rearrangement uses TRBV30 and TRBJ1-6, with 11 bases lining up with TRBD1. This CDR3 comprises 13 residues. The V and J ends lost 4 bases and 10 bases, in that order; junction bases with no gene match: 3. CDR1 GTSNPN and CDR2 SVGIG come from the germline V gene (reference sequence). The CDR3 here is CAWMGQGGSPLHF. The CDR3, as DNA: TGTGCCTGGATGGGACAGGGGGGCTCACCCCTCCACTTT.

The chain has TRBV23-1 and TRBJ1-4, with D perhaps matching TRBD1 (6 bases). TRBV23-1 is treated as an ORF (open reading frame) with a function not yet certain. Between the trimmed V and J ends, which lost 2 bases and 4 bases, there was a span of 17 bases. This CDR3 has 17 amino acids. The CDR3 bases are TGCGCCAGCAGTCAACTTACCCACAGGGACGGTAATGAAAAACTGTTTTTT. It codes for CASSQLTHRDGNEKLFF.

V usage is TRBV5-6 and J usage is TRBJ2-7, with D possibly matching TRBD2 (6 bases). Germline V gene sequence: CDR1 SGHDT, CDR2 YYEEEE. The V gene lost 3 bases and the J gene lost 0 bases, with 13 bases spanning the gap. The CDR3 is made up of 15 amino acids. The CDR3 nucleotides are TGTGCCAGCAGCTATTACCGGGGGTTCTCCTACGAGCAGTACTTC. This translates into CASSYYRGFSYEQYF.

The CDR3 nucleotides read TGTGCCAGCAGCCCCTTACGCGGGAGGGCATACAATGAGCAGTTCTTC. As protein: CASSPLRGRAYNEQFF. The chain combines TRBV9 with TRBJ2-1; the match to TRBD2 covers 9 bases. Germline CDR1 is SGDLS and CDR2 is YYNGEE. The CDR3 is 16 residues long. V shed 4 bases and J 4 bases; nucleotides not matched to a gene: 9. The variable domain in full, with the rest retrieved from reference TRBV9 and TRBJ2-1, is DSGVTQTPKHLITATGQRVTLRCSPRSGDLSVYWYQQSLDQGLQFLIQYYNGEERAKGNILERFSAQQFPDLHSELNLSSLELGDSALYFCASSPLRGRAYNEQFFGPGTRLTVL.

The gene calls are TRBV28 and TRBJ2-3; TRBD2 is a possible D gene (6 bases). CDR1 MDHEN and CDR2 SYDVKM come from the germline V gene. There are 14 residues in the CDR3. V lost 7 bases to trimming and J lost 8 bases, with 19 bases between them. CDR3 nucleotides: TGTGCCAGCACGACAGTTGCGATGGGGGGTACGCAGTATTTT. Protein sequence: CASTTVAMGGTQYF.

The chain is built from TRBV7-6 and TRBJ2-5; 7 bases align to TRBD1. Trimming took 0 bases from V and 5 from J; bases not matched to a gene: 0. Germline V gives CDR1 SGHVS, CDR2 FNYEAQ. The CDR3 is 13 residues long. This CDR3 reads CASSLATGETQYF. The CDR3 DNA is TGTGCCAGCAGCTTAGCGACAGGGGAGACCCAGTACTTC.